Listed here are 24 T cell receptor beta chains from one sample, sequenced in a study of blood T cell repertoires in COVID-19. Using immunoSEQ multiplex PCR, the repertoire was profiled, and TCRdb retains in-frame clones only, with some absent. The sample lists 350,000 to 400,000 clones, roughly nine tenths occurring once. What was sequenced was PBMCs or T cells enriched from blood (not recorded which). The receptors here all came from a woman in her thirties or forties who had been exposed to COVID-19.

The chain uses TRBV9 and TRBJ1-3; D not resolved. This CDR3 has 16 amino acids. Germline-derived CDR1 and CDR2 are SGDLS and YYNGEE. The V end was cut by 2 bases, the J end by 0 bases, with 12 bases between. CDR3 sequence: CASSVRPGISGNTIYF. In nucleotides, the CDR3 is TGTGCCAGCAGCGTCCGGCCAGGAATCTCTGGAAACACCATATATTTT.

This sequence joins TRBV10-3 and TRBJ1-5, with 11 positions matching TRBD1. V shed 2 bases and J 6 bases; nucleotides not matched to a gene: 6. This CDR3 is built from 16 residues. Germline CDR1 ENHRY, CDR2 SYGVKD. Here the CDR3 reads CAISERGQGAGQPQHF. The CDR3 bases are TGTGCCATCAGTGAGCGAGGACAGGGGGCAGGTCAGCCCCAGCATTTT.

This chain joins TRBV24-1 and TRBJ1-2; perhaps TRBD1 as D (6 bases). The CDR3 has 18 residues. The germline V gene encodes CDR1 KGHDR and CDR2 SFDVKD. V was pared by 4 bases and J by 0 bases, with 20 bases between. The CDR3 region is CATSDGLRDTPSNYGYTF. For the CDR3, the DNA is TGTGCCACCAGTGACGGTCTCAGGGACACACCTTCTAACTATGGCTACACCTTC.

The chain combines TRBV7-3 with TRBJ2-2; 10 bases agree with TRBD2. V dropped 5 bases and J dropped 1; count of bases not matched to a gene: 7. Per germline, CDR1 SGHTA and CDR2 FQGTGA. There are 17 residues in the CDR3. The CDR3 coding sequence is TGTGCCAGCAGCCCTCAGACTAGCGGGTTGAACACCGGGGAGCTGTTTTTT. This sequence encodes CASSPQTSGLNTGELFF.

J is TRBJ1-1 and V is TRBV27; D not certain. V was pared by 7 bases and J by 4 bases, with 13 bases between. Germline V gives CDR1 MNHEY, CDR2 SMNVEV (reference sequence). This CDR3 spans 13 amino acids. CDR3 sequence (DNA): TGTGCCAGCACCGTCCGGGGAGGCACTGAAGCTTTCTTT. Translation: CASTVRGGTEAFF.

The CDR3 reads CASSPTGADSGNTIYF. As DNA, the CDR3 is TGTGCCAGCAGCCCGACAGGGGCCGACTCTGGAAACACCATATATTTT. The V call is TRBV7-6, the J call TRBJ1-3; 8 bases line up with TRBD1. CDR1 and CDR2 from the germline V gene are SGHVS and FNYEAQ. J lost 0 bases, V lost 5 bases, and 6 bases had no gene match. This CDR3 spans 16 amino acids.

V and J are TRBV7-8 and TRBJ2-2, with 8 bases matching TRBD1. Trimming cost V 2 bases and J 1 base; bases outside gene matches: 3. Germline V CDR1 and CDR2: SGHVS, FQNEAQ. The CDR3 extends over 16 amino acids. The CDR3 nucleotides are TGTGCCAGCAGCTTATCAGGGGGCCAGAACACCGGGGAGCTGTTTTTT. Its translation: CASSLSGGQNTGELFF.

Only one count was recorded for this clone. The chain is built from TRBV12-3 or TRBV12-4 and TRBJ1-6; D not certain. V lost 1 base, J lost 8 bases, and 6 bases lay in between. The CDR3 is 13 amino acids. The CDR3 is CASSLVDYSPLHF. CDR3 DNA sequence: TGTGCCAGCAGTTTAGTAGATTATTCACCCCTCCACTTT.

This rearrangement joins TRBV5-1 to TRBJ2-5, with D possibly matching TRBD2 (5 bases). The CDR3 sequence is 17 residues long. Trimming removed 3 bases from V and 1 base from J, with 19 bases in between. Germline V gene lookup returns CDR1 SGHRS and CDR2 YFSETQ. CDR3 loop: CASSWGPVSSAQETQYF. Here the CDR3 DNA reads TGCGCCAGCAGCTGGGGTCCTGTTAGTAGCGCCCAAGAGACCCAGTACTTC.

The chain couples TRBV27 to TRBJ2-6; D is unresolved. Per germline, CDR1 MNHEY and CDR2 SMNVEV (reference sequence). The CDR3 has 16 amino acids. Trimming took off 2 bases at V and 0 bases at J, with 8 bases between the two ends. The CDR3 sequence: CASSLEASSGANVLTF. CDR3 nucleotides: TGTGCCAGCAGTTTAGAGGCGAGCTCTGGGGCCAACGTCCTGACTTTC.

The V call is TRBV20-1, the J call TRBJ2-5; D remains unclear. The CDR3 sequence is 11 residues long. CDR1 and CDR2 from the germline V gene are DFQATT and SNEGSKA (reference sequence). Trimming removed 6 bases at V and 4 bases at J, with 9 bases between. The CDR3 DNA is TGCAGTGCCAGTCAATCAGAGACCCAGTACTTC. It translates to CSASQSETQYF.

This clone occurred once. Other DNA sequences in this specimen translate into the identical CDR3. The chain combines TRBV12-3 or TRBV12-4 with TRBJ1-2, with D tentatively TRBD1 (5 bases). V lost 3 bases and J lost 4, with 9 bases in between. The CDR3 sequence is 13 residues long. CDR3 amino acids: CASSLGQSYGYTF. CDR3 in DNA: TGTGCCAGCAGTTTGGGGCAGAGCTATGGCTACACCTTC.

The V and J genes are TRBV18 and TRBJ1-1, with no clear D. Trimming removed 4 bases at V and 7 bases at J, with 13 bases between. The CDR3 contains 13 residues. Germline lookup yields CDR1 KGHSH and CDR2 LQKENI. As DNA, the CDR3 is TGTGCCAGCTCACTAACTACCCCTTTTGAAGCTTTCTTT. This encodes CASSLTTPFEAFF. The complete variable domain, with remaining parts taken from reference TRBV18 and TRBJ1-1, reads NAGVMQNPRHLVRRRGQEARLRCSPMKGHSHVYWYRQLPEEGLKFMVYLQKENIIDESGMPKERFSAEFPKEGPSILRIQQVVRGDSAAYFCASSLTTPFEAFFGQGTRLTVV.

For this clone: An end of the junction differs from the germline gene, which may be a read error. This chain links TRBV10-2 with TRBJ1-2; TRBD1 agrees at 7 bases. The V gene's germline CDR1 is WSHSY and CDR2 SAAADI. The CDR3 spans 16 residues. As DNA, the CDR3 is TGCGCCAGCAGTGAGGACAGGGTCGTGTATAACCATGGCTACACCTTC. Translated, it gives CASSEDRVVYNHGYTF.

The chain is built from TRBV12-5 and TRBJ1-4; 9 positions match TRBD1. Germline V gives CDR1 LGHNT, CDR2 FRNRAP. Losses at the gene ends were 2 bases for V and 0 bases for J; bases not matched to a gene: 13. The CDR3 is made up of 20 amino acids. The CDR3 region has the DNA TGTGCTAGTGGTTTGCGCCGCGGACAGGGGTGGGCCGCAACTAATGAAAAACTGTTTTTT. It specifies CASGLRRGQGWAATNEKLFF.

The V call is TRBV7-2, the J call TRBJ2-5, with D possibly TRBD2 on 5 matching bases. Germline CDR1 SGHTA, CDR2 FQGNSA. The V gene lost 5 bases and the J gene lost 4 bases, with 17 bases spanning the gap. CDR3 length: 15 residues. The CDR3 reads CASSRGPLLPETQYF. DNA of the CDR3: TGTGCCAGCAGCCGCGGGCCTCTATTGCCAGAGACCCAGTACTTC. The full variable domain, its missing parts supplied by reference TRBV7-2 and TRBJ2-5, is GAGVSQSPSNKVTEKGKDVELRCDPISGHTALYWYRQSLGQGLEFLIYFQGNSAPDKSGLPSDRFSAERTGGSVSTLTIQRTQQEDSAVYLCASSRGPLLPETQYFGPGTRLLVL.

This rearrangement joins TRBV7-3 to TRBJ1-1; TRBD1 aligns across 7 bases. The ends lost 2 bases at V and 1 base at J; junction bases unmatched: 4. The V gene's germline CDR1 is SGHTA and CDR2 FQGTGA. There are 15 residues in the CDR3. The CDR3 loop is CASSLLTGKNTEAFF. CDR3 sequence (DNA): TGTGCCAGCAGCTTACTGACAGGGAAGAACACTGAAGCTTTCTTT.

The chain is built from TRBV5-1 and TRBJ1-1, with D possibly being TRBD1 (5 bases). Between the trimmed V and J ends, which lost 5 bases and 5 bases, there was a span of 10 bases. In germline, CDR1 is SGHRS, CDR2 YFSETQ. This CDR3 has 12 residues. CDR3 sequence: CASRLGGTEAFF. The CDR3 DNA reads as TGCGCCAGCAGACTGGGGGGAACTGAAGCTTTCTTT.

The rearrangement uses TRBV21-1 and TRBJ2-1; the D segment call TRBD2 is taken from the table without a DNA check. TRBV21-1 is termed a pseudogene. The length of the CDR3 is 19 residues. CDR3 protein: CASSKGFERGGFFDNEQFF. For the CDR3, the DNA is TGTGCCAGCAGCAAAGGTTTTGAGCGGGGGGGGTTCTTCGACAATGAGCAGTTCTTC.

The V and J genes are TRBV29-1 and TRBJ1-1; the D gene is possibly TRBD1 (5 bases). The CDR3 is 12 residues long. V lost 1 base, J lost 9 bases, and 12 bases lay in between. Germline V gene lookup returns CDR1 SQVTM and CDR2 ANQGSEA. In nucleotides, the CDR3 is TGCAGCGTTGAAGGTCGGGGGGGGAAAGCTTTCTTT. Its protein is CSVEGRGGKAFF.

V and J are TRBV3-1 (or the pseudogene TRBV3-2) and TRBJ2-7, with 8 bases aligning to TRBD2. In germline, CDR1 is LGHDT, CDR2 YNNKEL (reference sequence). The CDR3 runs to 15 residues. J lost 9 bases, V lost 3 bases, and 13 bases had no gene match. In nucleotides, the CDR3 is TGTGCCAGCAGCCACCGGGGGGGGTACCCGCGCGGGCAGTACTTC. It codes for CASSHRGGYPRGQYF.

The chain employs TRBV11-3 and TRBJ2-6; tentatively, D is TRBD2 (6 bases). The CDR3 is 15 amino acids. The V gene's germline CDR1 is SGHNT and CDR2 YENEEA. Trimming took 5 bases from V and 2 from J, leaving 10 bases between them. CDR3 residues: CASSPRTTGANVLTF. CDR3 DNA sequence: TGTGCCAGCAGCCCTCGGACTACTGGGGCCAACGTCCTGACTTTC.

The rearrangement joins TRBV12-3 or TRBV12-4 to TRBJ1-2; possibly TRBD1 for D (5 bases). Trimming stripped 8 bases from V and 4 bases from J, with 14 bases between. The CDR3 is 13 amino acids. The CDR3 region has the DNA TGTGCCAGCGACGGGGGAACGGGCTATGGCTACACCTTC. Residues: CASDGGTGYGYTF.

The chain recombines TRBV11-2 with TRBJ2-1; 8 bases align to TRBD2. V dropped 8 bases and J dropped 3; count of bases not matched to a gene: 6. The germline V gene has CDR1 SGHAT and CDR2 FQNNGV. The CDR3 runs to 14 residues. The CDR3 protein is CASGLLAGYNEQFF. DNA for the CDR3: TGTGCCAGCGGACTCCTAGCGGGCTACAATGAGCAGTTCTTC.